This record covers a single TCR beta chain. The sample belongs to a study of blood T cell repertoires in COVID-19. The study assigned cohorts using participant-reported clinical history. The CDR3 has 14 amino acids. V shed 5 bases and J shed 6 bases, with 14 bases lying between them. The germline CDR1 and CDR2 sequences are SGHVS and FNYEAQ. Assay used: immunoSEQ multiplex PCR; TCRdb lists only in-frame clones, some missing. The data show 200,000 to 250,000 clones, with approximately 88% seen just once and roughly 3.7% held by the top ten. The chain couples TRBV7-6 to TRBJ2-1; D might be TRBD1 (6 bases). The sequenced material came from PBMCs or T cells enriched from blood (not recorded which). This sequence originates from a woman aged 30 to 39 who had been exposed to COVID-19. This CDR3 is CASSPLRGGNEQFF. The CDR3 bases are TGTGCCAGCAGCCCCCTGAGAGGGGGCAATGAGCAGTTCTTC.